These 26 T cell receptor beta chains came from one sample sequenced in a study of blood T cell repertoires in COVID-19. The data were produced by immunoSEQ multiplex PCR, yet TCRdb's version contains in-frame clones alone and is incomplete. The profile shows approximately 320,000 clones, roughly 87% of them singletons. The sample was PBMCs or T cells enriched from blood (not recorded which). Receptors were obtained from a woman under 30 who had recovered from COVID-19.

The chain joins TRBV7-2 to TRBJ2-3; D remains unclear. The CDR3 contains 16 residues. Looked up from germline, CDR1 is SGHTA and CDR2 is FQGNSA. V was clipped by 1 base and J by 2 bases, with 13 bases between them. DNA of the CDR3: TGTGCCAGCAGCTTAGACTATTCAATTGCCACAGATACGCAGTATTTT. It yields the protein CASSLDYSIATDTQYF.

The CDR3 DNA reads as TGTGCCAGCAGCTTGTCACGGGCACAGGGGGCGCTTGGGAGGGAGACCCAGTACTTC. Protein product: CASSLSRAQGALGRETQYF. The genes are TRBV7-9 and TRBJ2-5; the match to TRBD1 covers 9 bases. The V gene end was trimmed by 3 bases and the J gene end by 5 bases; junction bases not matched to a gene: 19. This CDR3 spans 19 amino acids. Germline CDR1 is SEHNR and CDR2 is FQNEAQ (reference sequence).

The chain joins TRBV14 to TRBJ2-7; no definite D call. Deletions cut 1 base from V and 10 bases from J, with 11 bases between. There are 12 residues in the CDR3. Germline V gives CDR1 SGHDN, CDR2 FVKESK. For the CDR3, the DNA is TGTGCCAGCAGCCAAGTGGGCAGCCTACAGTACTTC. Translation: CASSQVGSLQYF. The variable domain in full, with the rest retrieved from reference TRBV14 and TRBJ2-7, is EAGVTQFPSHSVIEKGQTVTLRCDPISGHDNLYWYRRVMGKEIKFLLHFVKESKQDESGMPNNRFLAERTGGTYSTLKVQPAELEDSGVYFCASSQVGSLQYFGPGTRLTVT.

The chain recombines TRBV28 with TRBJ2-2, with a tentative D call TRBD1 (5 bases). Trimming shortened V by 5 bases and J by 0 bases, and 13 bases separated the two germline ends. Germline V lookup: CDR1 MDHEN, CDR2 SYDVKM. This CDR3 comprises 16 residues. CDR3: CASSPLGAPNTGELFF. The DNA of the CDR3 is TGTGCCAGCAGTCCGCTAGGGGCCCCGAACACCGGGGAGCTGTTTTTT.

The J gene is TRBJ2-1, the V gene TRBV7-9, with a weak D call TRBD2 (6 bases). Germline CDR1 and CDR2: SEHNR and FQNEAQ (reference sequence). The CDR3 consists of 16 residues. V lost 2 bases to trimming and J lost 0 bases, with 11 bases between them. This chain's CDR3 is CASSLSGAASYNEQFF. The CDR3 region has the DNA TGTGCCAGCAGCTTATCGGGAGCGGCCTCCTACAATGAGCAGTTCTTC.

In this sample, this clone turned up a few times. The rearrangement uses TRBV7-9 and TRBJ1-6, with unresolved D. V was pared by 3 bases and J by 10 bases, with 10 bases between. CDR3 length: 13 amino acids. Germline CDR1 is SEHNR and CDR2 is FQNEAQ (reference sequence). The CDR3, as DNA: TGTGCCAGCAGCTTGCCAAACAGATCACCCCTCCACTTT. Its protein product is CASSLPNRSPLHF.

V usage is TRBV28 and J usage is TRBJ1-1; the D is unclear. V lost 6 bases and J lost 5, with 13 bases in between. This CDR3 is built from 13 residues. CDR1 and CDR2 from the germline V gene are MDHEN and SYDVKM. For the CDR3, the DNA is TGTGCCAGCAGCAGCAGAGGGCATACTGAAGCTTTCTTT. Residues: CASSSRGHTEAFF.

V usage is TRBV29-1 and J usage is TRBJ1-2; TRBD1 matches at 8 bases. Germline assignment: CDR1 SQVTM and CDR2 ANQGSEA. J gave up 4 bases and V 8 bases, and 6 bases lay outside the gene matches. There are 12 residues in the CDR3. The CDR3 region is CSYGQGTYGYTF. For the CDR3, the DNA is TGCAGCTACGGACAGGGCACCTATGGCTACACCTTC.

The CDR3 DNA follows: TGTGCCAGCAGGACAGGAAACTATGGCTACACCTTC. Translated, it gives CASRTGNYGYTF. This chain connects TRBV28 to TRBJ1-2; maybe TRBD1 (6 bases). Germline V gene sequence: CDR1 MDHEN, CDR2 SYDVKM. The CDR3 consists of 12 residues. V was clipped by 6 bases and J by 2 bases, with 7 bases between them.

The chain links TRBV4-3 to TRBJ1-4; TRBD1 matches 12 bases. Per the germline V gene, CDR1 is LGHNA and CDR2 is YSLEER. The CDR3 loop spans 16 amino acids. With 4 bases clipped from V and 8 bases from J, the junction kept 8 bases outside the gene matches. The DNA of the CDR3 is TGCGCCAGCAGCCCAAGGGGGACAGGGGGCCCCGAAAAACTGTTTTTT. As protein: CASSPRGTGGPEKLFF.

The chain joins TRBV2 to TRBJ2-7, with D hard to call. The ends were cut back, 5 bases at V and 3 bases at J, with 8 bases in the middle. Germline V gene sequence: CDR1 SNHLY, CDR2 FYNNEI. The CDR3 has 12 residues. DNA for the CDR3: TGTGCCAGCAGTTACAATGGCTACGAGCAGTACTTC. The encoded protein is CASSYNGYEQYF.

V usage is TRBV27 and J usage is TRBJ2-2; 8 positions agree with TRBD2. Looked up from germline, CDR1 is MNHEY and CDR2 is SMNVEV (reference sequence). The CDR3 is made up of 17 amino acids. The V segment lost 2 bases and the J segment 3 bases; nucleotides outside the gene matches: 8. CDR3 protein: CASSLILAGSYTGELFF. Here the CDR3 DNA reads TGTGCCAGCAGTTTAATCCTAGCGGGCTCCTACACCGGGGAGCTGTTTTTT.

This chain joins TRBV4-3 and TRBJ2-1; D remains ambiguous. The CDR3 is 14 amino acids. Trimming shortened V by 4 bases and J by 10 bases, and 17 bases separated the two germline ends. Germline V gene sequence: CDR1 LGHNA, CDR2 YSLEER. The CDR3 DNA reads TGCGCCAGCAGCCTATCCCGGTCGCAATGGGAGCAGTTCTTC. Encoded protein: CASSLSRSQWEQFF.

This rearrangement joins TRBV7-3 to TRBJ1-1; D may be TRBD1 (5 bases). This CDR3 contains 17 residues. The V gene lost 3 bases and the J gene lost 3 bases, with 20 bases spanning the gap. CDR1 is SGHTA and CDR2 is FQGTGA in the germline V gene. The DNA for the CDR3 is TGTGCCAGCAGCTTGGCCCCCCCGGGGAGGGGTGACACTGAAGCTTTCTTT. This translates into CASSLAPPGRGDTEAFF.

This CDR3 is CASSLSGQGIAETQYF. For the CDR3, the DNA is TGTGCCAGCAGCTTATCGGGGCAGGGGATCGCAGAGACCCAGTACTTC. This chain joins TRBV7-6 and TRBJ2-5, with D perhaps matching TRBD1 (6 bases). Germline-derived CDR1 and CDR2 are SGHVS and FNYEAQ. The CDR3 spans 16 residues. V was trimmed by 2 bases and J by 4 bases, leaving 17 bases between them.

V and J are TRBV28 and TRBJ1-1; D call uncertain. Germline V gene lookup returns CDR1 MDHEN and CDR2 SYDVKM. The length of the CDR3 is 14 residues. V was trimmed by 5 bases and J by 0 bases, leaving 10 bases between them. CDR3 nucleotide sequence: TGTGCCAGCAGTAGCCAAGTCTTGAACACTGAAGCTTTCTTT. The encoded protein is CASSSQVLNTEAFF.

This rearrangement joins TRBV5-1 to TRBJ2-1; 9 bases align to TRBD2. CDR1 SGHRS and CDR2 YFSETQ come from the germline V gene. Trimming took 4 bases from V and 4 from J; bases not matched to a gene: 9. The CDR3 runs 16 residues. CDR3 DNA: TGCGCCAGCAGCGGAGAAGGGACTAGCAGATACAATGAGCAGTTCTTC. Protein: CASSGEGTSRYNEQFF.

As to this clone: The same CDR3 also results from other DNA sequences found in this sample. The rearrangement joins TRBV28 to TRBJ1-5; unclear D gene. The germline V gene encodes CDR1 MDHEN and CDR2 SYDVKM. The V end lost 6 bases, the J end lost 4 bases, and 10 bases lay between the germline ends. The CDR3 has 13 residues. CDR3 protein: CASSHTVNQPQHF. Here the CDR3 DNA reads TGTGCCAGCAGCCACACAGTGAATCAGCCCCAGCATTTT.

This clone was seen a few times. The rearrangement uses TRBV4-3 and TRBJ2-7, with 11 bases aligning to TRBD2. V dropped 4 bases and J dropped 2; count of bases not matched to a gene: 4. Germline CDR1 and CDR2: LGHNA and YSLEER. This CDR3 has 15 amino acids. CDR3 sequence: CASSLSSGGAYEQYF. The CDR3 nucleotides are TGCGCCAGCAGCCTAAGTAGCGGGGGGGCCTACGAGCAGTACTTC.

The chain couples TRBV27 to TRBJ2-3, with 7 bases lining up with TRBD1. The V gene end was trimmed by 7 bases and the J gene end by 2 bases; junction bases not matched to a gene: 9. This CDR3 has 15 amino acids. Germline CDR1 is MNHEY and CDR2 is SMNVEV (reference sequence). CDR3 sequence: CASNRGTAITDTQYF. The CDR3 region has the DNA TGTGCCAGCAATCGAGGGACAGCCATCACAGATACGCAGTATTTT.

The rearrangement links TRBV28 to TRBJ2-5, with TRBD2 matching over 7 bases. V dropped 5 bases and J dropped 5; count of bases not matched to a gene: 8. The CDR3 runs 14 residues. Per germline, CDR1 MDHEN and CDR2 SYDVKM. Here the CDR3 reads CASSLAGRVETQYF. CDR3 sequence (DNA): TGTGCCAGCAGTCTCGCGGGGAGGGTCGAGACCCAGTACTTC. Complete variable domain (other parts from reference TRBV28 and TRBJ2-5): DVKVTQSSRYLVKRTGEKVFLECVQDMDHENMFWYRQDPGLGLRLIYFSYDVKMKEKGDIPEGYSVSREKKERFSLILESASTNQTSMYLCASSLAGRVETQYFGPGTRLLVL.

The rearrangement joins TRBV27 to TRBJ2-1; 8 positions match TRBD1. The trim removed 5 bases at V and 9 bases at J, leaving 9 bases unmatched. Germline values: CDR1 MNHEY, CDR2 SMNVEV (reference sequence). The CDR3 length is 14 residues. CDR3 nucleotides: TGTGCCAGCAGTCCCGGGACAGGTTTTATTGAGCAGTTCTTC. It is translated as CASSPGTGFIEQFF.

This clone was detected once. The chain links TRBV6-5 to TRBJ2-7; 7 bases line up with TRBD2. Trimming took 1 base from V and 2 from J; bases not matched to a gene: 5. Germline CDR1 and CDR2: MNHEY and SVGAGI. This CDR3 is 15 amino acids long. CDR3 sequence reads: CASSYFRGETYEQYF. CDR3 bases: TGTGCCAGCAGTTACTTTCGGGGGGAGACCTACGAGCAGTACTTC.

The chain employs TRBV11-2 and TRBJ2-1; possibly TRBD1 for D (5 bases). This CDR3 has 16 residues. Germline CDR1 SGHAT, CDR2 FQNNGV. With 6 bases removed from V and 0 bases from J, the gap between germline ends came to 15 bases. CDR3 DNA: TGTGCCAGCAGTCTTGGGGCGGCTAGCTCCTACAATGAGCAGTTCTTC. As protein: CASSLGAASSYNEQFF.

A few counts support this clone. The chain combines TRBV5-1 with TRBJ1-5, with 10 bases aligning to TRBD1. The CDR3 extends over 16 amino acids. The ends lost 0 bases at V and 6 bases at J; junction bases unmatched: 6. In germline, CDR1 is SGHRS, CDR2 YFSETQ. The CDR3 region is CASSLGLTGGGQPQHF. The CDR3 DNA sequence: TGCGCCAGCAGCTTGGGGCTGACAGGGGGCGGTCAGCCCCAGCATTTT.

The chain uses TRBV27 and TRBJ2-5; TRBD2 is a possible D gene (6 bases). Germline CDR1 and CDR2: MNHEY and SMNVEV (reference sequence). The CDR3 runs 16 residues. V lost 5 bases to trimming and J lost 5 bases, with 21 bases between them. DNA of the CDR3: TGTGCCAGCAGTCCCTCCGGAGGGGAGGTATGGGAGACCCAGTACTTC. Translated, it gives CASSPSGGEVWETQYF.